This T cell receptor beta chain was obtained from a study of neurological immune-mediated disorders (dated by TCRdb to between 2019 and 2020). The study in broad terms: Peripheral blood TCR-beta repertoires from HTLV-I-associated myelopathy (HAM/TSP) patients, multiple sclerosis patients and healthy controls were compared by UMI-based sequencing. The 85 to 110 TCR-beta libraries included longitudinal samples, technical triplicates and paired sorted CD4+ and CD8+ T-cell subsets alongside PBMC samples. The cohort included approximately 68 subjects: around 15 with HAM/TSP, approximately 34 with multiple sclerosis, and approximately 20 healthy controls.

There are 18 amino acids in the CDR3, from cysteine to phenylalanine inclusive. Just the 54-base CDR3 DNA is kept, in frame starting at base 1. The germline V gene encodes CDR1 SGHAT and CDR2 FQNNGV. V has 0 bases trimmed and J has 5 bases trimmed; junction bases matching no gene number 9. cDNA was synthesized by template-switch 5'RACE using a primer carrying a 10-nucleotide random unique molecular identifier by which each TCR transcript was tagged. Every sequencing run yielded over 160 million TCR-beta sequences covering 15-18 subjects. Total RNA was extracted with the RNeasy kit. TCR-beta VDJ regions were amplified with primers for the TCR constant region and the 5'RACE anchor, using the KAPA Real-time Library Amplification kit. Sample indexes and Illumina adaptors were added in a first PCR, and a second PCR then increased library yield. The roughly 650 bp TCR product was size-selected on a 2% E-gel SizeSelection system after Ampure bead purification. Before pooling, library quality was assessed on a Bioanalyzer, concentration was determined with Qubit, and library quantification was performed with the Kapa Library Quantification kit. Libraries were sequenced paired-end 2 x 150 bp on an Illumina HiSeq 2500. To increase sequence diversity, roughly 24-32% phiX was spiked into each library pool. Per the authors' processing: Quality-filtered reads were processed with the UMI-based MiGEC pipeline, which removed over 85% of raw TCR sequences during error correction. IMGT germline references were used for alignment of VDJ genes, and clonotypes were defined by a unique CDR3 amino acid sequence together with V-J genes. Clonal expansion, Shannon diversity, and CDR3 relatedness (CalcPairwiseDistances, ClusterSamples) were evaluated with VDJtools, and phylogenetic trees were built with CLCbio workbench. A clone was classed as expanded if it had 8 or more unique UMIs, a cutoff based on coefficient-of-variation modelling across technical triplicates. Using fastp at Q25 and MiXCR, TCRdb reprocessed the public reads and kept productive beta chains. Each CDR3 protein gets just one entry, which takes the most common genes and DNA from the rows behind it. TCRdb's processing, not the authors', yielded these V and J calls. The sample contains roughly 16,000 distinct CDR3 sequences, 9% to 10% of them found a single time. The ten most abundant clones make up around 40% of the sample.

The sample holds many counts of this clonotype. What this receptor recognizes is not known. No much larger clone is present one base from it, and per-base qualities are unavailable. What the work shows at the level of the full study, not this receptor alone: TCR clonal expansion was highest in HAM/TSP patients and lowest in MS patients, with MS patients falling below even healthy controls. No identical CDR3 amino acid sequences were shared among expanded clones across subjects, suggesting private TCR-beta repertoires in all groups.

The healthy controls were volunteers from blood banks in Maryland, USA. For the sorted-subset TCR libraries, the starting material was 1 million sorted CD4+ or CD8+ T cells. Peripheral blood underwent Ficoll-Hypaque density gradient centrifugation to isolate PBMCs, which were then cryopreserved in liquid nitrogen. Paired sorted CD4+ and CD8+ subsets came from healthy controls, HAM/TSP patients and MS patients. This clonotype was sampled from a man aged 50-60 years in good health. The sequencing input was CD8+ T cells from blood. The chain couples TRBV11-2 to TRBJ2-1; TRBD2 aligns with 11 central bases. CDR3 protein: CASSLDAFGTSGNNEQFF. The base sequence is TGTGCCAGCAGCTTAGACGCTTTTGGGACTAGCGGTAACAATGAGCAGTTCTTC.